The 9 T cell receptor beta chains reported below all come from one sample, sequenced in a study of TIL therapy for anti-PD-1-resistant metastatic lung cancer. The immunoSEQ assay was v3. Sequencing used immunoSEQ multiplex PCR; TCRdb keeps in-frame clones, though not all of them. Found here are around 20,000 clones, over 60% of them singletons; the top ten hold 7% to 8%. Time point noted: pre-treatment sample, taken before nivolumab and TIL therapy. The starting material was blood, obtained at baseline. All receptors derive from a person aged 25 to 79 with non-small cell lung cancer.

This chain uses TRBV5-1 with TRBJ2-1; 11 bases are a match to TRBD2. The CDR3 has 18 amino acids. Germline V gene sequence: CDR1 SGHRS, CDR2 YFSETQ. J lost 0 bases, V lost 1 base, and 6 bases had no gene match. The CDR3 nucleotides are TGCGCCAGCAGCTTGCCGGGACTAGCGGCGAGCTCCTACAATGAGCAGTTCTTC. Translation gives CASSLPGLAASSYNEQFF.

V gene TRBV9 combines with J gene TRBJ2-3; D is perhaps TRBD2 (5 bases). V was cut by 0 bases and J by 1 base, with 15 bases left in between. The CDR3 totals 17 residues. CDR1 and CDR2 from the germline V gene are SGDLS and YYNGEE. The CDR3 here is CASSVATVGVGTDTQYF. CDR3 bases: TGTGCCAGCAGCGTAGCTACGGTCGGGGTCGGCACAGATACGCAGTATTTT.

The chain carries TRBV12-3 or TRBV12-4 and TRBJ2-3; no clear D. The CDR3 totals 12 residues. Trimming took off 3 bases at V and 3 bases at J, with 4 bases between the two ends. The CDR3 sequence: CASSFFTDTQYF. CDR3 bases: TGTGCCAGCAGTTTTTTTACAGATACGCAGTATTTT.

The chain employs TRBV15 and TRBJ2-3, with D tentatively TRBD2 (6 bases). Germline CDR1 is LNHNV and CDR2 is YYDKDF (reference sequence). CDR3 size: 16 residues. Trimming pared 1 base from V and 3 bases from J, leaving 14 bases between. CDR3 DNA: TGTGCCACCAGCAGAGGTTGGGGGGAGTGGACAGATACGCAGTATTTT. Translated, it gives CATSRGWGEWTDTQYF.

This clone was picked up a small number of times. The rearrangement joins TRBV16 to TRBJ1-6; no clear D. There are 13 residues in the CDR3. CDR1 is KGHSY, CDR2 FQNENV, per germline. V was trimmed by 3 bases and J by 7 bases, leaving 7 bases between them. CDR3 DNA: TGTGCCAGCAGCCACCTCGAGAATTCACCCCTCCACTTT. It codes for CASSHLENSPLHF.

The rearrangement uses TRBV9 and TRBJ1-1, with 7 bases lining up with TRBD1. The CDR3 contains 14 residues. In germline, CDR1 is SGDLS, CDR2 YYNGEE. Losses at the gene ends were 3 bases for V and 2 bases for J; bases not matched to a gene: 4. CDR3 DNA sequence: TGTGCCAGCAGCGAGACAGGGATAAACACTGAAGCTTTCTTT. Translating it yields CASSETGINTEAFF.

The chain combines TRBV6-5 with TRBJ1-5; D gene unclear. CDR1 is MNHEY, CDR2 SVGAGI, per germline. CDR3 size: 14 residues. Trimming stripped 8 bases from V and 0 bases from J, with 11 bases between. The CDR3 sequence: CASAADYSNQPQHF. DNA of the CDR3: TGTGCCAGCGCCGCAGATTATAGCAATCAGCCCCAGCATTTT.

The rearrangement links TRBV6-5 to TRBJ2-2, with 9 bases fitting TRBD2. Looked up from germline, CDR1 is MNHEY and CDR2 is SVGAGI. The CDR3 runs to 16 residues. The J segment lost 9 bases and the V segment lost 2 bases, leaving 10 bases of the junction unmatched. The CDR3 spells CASSYKAGGLRWELFF. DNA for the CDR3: TGTGCCAGCAGTTACAAGGCGGGGGGGCTTAGATGGGAGCTGTTTTTT.

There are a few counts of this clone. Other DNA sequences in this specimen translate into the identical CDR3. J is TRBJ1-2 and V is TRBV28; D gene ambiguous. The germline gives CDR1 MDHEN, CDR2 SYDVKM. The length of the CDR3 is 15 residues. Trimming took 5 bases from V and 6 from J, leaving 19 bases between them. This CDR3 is CASSPALQLKDGYTF. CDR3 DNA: TGTGCCAGCAGTCCAGCCCTACAACTGAAGGATGGCTACACCTTC.